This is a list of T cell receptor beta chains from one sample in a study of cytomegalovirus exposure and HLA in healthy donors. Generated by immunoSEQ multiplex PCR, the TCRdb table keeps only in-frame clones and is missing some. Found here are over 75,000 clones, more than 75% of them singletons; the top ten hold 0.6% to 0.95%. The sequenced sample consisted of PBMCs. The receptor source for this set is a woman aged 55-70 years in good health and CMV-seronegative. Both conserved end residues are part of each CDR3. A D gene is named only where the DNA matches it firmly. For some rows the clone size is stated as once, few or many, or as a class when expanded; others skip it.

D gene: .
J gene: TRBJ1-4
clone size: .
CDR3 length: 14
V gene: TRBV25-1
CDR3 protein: CASTKTGTNEKLFF
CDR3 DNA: TGTGCCAGCACAAAAACAGGCACTAATGAAAAACTGTTTTTT

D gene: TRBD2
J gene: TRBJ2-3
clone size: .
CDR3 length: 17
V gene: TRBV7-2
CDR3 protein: CASSLGLAGGLADTQYF
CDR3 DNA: TGTGCCAGCAGCTTAGGGCTAGCGGGGGGTTTGGCAGATACGCAGTATTTT

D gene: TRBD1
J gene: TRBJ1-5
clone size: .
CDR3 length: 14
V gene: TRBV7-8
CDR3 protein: CASSRDSLNQPQHF
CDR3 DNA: TGTGCCAGCAGCCGGGACAGCCTCAATCAGCCCCAGCATTTT

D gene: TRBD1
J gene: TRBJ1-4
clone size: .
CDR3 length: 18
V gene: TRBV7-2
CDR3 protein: CASSLHTQGALSNEKLFF
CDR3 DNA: TGTGCCAGCAGCTTACATACACAGGGGGCACTTTCTAATGAAAAACTGTTTTTT

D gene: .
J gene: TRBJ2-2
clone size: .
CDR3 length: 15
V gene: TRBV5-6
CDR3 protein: CASSLGTSDAGELFF
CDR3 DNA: TGTGCCAGCAGCTTAGGAACTAGTGATGCCGGGGAGCTGTTTTTT

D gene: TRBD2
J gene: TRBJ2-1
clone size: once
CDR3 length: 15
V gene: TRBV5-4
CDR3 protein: CASSLAGGAFNEQFF
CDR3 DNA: TGTGCCAGCAGCTTGGCGGGGGGTGCGTTCAATGAGCAGTTCTTC

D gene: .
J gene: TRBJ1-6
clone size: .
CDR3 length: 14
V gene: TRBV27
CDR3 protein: CASSFRGGNSPLHF
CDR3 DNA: TGTGCCAGCAGTTTCAGGGGTGGTAATTCACCCCTCCACTTT

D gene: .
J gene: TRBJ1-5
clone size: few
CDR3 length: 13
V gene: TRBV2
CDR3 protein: CASRDTGDQPQHF
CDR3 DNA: TGTGCCAGCAGGGACACAGGCGATCAGCCCCAGCATTTT

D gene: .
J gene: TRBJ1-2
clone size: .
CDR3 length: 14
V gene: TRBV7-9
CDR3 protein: CASSLGRPTNGYTF
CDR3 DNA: TGTGCCAGCAGCTTAGGTAGGCCGACTAATGGCTACACCTTC

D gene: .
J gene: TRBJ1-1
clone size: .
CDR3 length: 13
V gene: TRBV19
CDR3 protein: CASSIRTAFEAFF
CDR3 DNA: TGTGCCAGTAGTATCCGGACAGCGTTTGAAGCTTTCTTT

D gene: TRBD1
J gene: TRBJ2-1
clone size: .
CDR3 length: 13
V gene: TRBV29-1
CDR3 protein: CSLAQRQGNEQFF
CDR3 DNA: TGCAGCTTAGCCCAACGACAGGGGAATGAGCAGTTCTTC

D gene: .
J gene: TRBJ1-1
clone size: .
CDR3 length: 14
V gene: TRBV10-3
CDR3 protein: CAITPTGKNTEAFF
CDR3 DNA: TGTGCCATCACCCCGACAGGAAAGAACACTGAAGCTTTCTTT

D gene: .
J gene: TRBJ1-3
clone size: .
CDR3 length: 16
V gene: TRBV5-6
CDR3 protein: CASSPLPGNAGNTIYF
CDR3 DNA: TGTGCCAGCAGCCCGCTCCCAGGGAACGCTGGAAACACCATATATTTT

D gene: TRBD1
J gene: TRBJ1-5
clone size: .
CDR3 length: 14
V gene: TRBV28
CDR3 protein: CASSSGQGNQPQHF
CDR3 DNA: TGTGCCAGCAGTTCGGGACAGGGCAATCAGCCCCAGCATTTT

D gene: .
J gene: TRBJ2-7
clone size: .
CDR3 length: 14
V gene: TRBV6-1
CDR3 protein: CAARGGTQTYEQYF
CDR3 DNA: TGTGCCGCTCGGGGTGGGACACAAACCTACGAGCAGTACTTC

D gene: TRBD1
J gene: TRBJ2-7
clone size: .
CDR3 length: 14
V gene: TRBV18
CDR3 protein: CASSPPTGVYEQYF
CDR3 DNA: TGTGCCAGCTCACCACCGACAGGGGTGTACGAGCAGTACTTC

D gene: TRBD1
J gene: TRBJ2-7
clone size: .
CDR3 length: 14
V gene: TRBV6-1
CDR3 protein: CASRKDRGAYEQYF
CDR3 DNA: TGTGCCAGCAGGAAGGACAGGGGGGCCTACGAGCAGTACTTC

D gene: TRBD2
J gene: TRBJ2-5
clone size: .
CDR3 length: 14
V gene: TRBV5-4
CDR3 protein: CASSSGLARETQYF
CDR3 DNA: TGTGCCAGCAGCTCTGGACTAGCGCGAGAGACCCAGTACTTC

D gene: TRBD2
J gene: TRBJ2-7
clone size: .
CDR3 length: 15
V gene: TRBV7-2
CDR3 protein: CASSLNQRGVYEQYF
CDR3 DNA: TGTGCCAGCAGCCTAAACCAGCGGGGCGTCTACGAGCAGTACTTC

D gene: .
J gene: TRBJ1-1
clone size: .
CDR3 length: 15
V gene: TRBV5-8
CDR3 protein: CASSLWTGMNTEAFF
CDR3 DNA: TGTGCCAGCAGTCTTTGGACGGGGATGAACACTGAAGCTTTCTTT

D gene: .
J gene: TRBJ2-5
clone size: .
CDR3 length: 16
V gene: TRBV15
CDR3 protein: CATSRWGVDSQETQYF
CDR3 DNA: TGTGCCACCAGCAGATGGGGGGTGGATTCGCAAGAGACCCAGTACTTC

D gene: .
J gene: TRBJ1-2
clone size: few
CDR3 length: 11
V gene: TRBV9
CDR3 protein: CASSGTVGYTF
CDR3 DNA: TGTGCCAGCAGCGGGACAGTTGGCTACACCTTC

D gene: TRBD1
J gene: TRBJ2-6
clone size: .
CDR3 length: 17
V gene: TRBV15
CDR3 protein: CATSRTGTGTGANVLTF
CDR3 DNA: TGTGCCACCAGCAGAACCGGGACAGGGACCGGGGCCAACGTCCTGACTTTC

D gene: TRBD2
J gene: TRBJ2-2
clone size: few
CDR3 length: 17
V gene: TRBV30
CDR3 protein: CASSRGTSVRNTGELFF
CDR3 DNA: TGTGCCTCCTCTCGGGGGACTAGCGTCCGGAACACCGGGGAGCTGTTTTTT

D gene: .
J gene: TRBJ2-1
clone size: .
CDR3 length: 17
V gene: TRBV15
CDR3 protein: CATAGPSGQSSYNEQFF
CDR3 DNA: TGTGCCACCGCGGGCCCTAGCGGACAGAGCTCCTACAATGAGCAGTTCTTC